This T cell receptor (beta chain) was observed in a study of cytomegalovirus exposure and HLA in healthy donors. Study-level results: Cytomegalovirus status was reportedly diagnosed by the classifier with high specificity and sensitivity. Some V segments (TRBV6-2 and TRBV6-3 among them) were excluded as indistinguishable.

With 60 Vbeta and 13 Jbeta primers, the PCR was carried out. Libraries were prepared by immunoSEQ multiplex PCR; TCRdb keeps only in-frame clonotypes and omits some of them. The table has about 140,000 clones, about 75% seen once. Concerning this clone: Its specificity is not known.

Germline loops: CDR1 SQVTM, CDR2 ANQGSEA. The V end lost 4 bases, the J end lost 2 bases, and 11 bases lay between the germline ends. CDR3 length equals 13 residues. This receptor was obtained from a woman in her twenties or thirties in good health and CMV-seronegative. The sample taken for sequencing was PBMCs. V and J are TRBV29-1 and TRBJ1-1; possibly TRBD1 for D (6 bases). The CDR3 DNA sequence: TGCAGCGTTGCTGTACAGGGAAACACTGAAGCTTTCTTT. Translating it yields CSVAVQGNTEAFF.